The 28 T cell receptor beta chains presented below share a single source sample, sequenced in a study of Ad26.COV2.S vaccination and SARS-CoV-2 variants. Described treatment: about 20 received Ad26.COV2.S at low or high dose, single or two shots; roughly five received placebo; per-sample allocation not given. Following the first vaccine or placebo injection, samples were taken on day 63. Using immunoSEQ multiplex PCR, the repertoire was profiled, and TCRdb retains in-frame clones only, with some absent. The sample gives nearly 400,000 clones, around 91% of which show up once; approximately 1.9% is in the top ten. Material: peripheral blood, obtained in a trial of Ad26.COV2.S vaccine versus placebo. The receptors derive from a person between 18 and 65 years old who received the Ad26.COV2.S COVID-19 vaccine or a placebo.

V is TRBV4-1 and J is TRBJ2-3; 8 nucleotides line up with TRBD2. This CDR3 is built from 17 residues. Germline V gives CDR1 MGHRA, CDR2 YSYEKL. Unmatched junction bases numbered 13, after V lost 4 bases and J lost 4 bases. In DNA, the CDR3 is TGCGCCAGCAGCCGCCAATACAAGCGGGAGCCCCCAGATACGCAGTATTTT. Protein: CASSRQYKREPPDTQYF.

As DNA, the CDR3 is TGCGCCAGCACCGGGACAGGAACCTACGAGCAGTACTTC. The encoded protein is CASTGTGTYEQYF. The V call is TRBV5-1, the J call TRBJ2-7; TRBD1 agrees at 8 bases. Trimming cost V 6 bases and J 2 bases; bases outside gene matches: 4. The CDR3 sequence is 13 residues long. Germline CDR1 is SGHRS and CDR2 is YFSETQ.

The V call is TRBV30, the J call TRBJ2-7, with TRBD1 matching 7 bases. The CDR3 runs 14 residues. Looked up from germline, CDR1 is GTSNPN and CDR2 is SVGIG (reference sequence). The junction had 8 bases not matched to a gene; V was cut back by 4 bases and J by 2 bases. The CDR3 is CAWNRDSLAYEQYF. The CDR3 DNA reads TGTGCCTGGAACCGGGACAGTTTAGCCTACGAGCAGTACTTC.

J is TRBJ1-2 and V is TRBV19, with a tentative D call TRBD1 (5 bases). Per the germline V gene, CDR1 is LNHDA and CDR2 is SQIVND (reference sequence). The V end was cut by 5 bases, the J end by 8 bases, with 12 bases between. This CDR3 has 12 residues. CDR3 sequence reads: CASSFDREGYTF. The CDR3 bases are TGTGCCAGTAGTTTTGACAGAGAAGGCTACACCTTC.

The rearrangement links TRBV5-6 to TRBJ2-2; 8 bases map to TRBD1. The germline V gene has CDR1 SGHDT and CDR2 YYEEEE. V was clipped by 0 bases and J by 1 base; unmatched bases: 2. This CDR3 comprises 16 residues. CDR3 sequence: CASSLAGTGNTGELFF. The DNA for the CDR3 is TGTGCCAGCAGCTTGGCCGGGACAGGGAACACCGGGGAGCTGTTTTTT. Drawing the rest from reference TRBV5-6 and TRBJ2-2, the complete variable domain is DAGVTQSPTHLIKTRGQQVTLRCSPKSGHDTVSWYQQALGQGPQFIFQYYEEEERQRGNFPDRFSGHQFPNYSSELNVNALLLGDSALYLCASSLAGTGNTGELFFGEGSRLTVL.

This clone has just one count. The rearrangement links TRBV18 to TRBJ1-5; no reliable D call. This CDR3 is built from 17 residues. V lost 2 bases and J lost 4, with 18 bases in between. The germline V gene has CDR1 KGHSH and CDR2 LQKENI. This CDR3 is CASSPYGLRGGNQPQHF. CDR3 nucleotide sequence: TGTGCCAGCTCACCATACGGGCTACGGGGAGGGAATCAGCCCCAGCATTTT.

The chain links TRBV4-2 to TRBJ2-7; a weak D match, TRBD1 (7 bases). V lost 4 bases and J lost 1, with 17 bases in between. The length of the CDR3 is 16 residues. The germline V gene encodes CDR1 LGHNA and CDR2 YNFKEQ. The CDR3 DNA reads TGTGCCAGCAGCCCCGAGGAGGGGGCTATGTCCTACGAGCAGTACTTC. Translating gives CASSPEEGAMSYEQYF.

This chain links TRBV11-2 with TRBJ2-5; 7 positions agree with TRBD1. After removal of 5 bases from V and 2 bases from J, the junction contained 8 bases not matched to a gene. The CDR3 runs to 15 residues. Germline V lookup: CDR1 SGHAT, CDR2 FQNNGV. The chain's CDR3 is CASSVSPGQQETQYF. CDR3 DNA sequence: TGTGCCAGCAGCGTGTCGCCGGGACAGCAAGAGACCCAGTACTTC.

V gene TRBV7-2 combines with J gene TRBJ2-5; 8 nucleotides align to TRBD2. With V trimmed by 1 base and J by 2 bases, 6 bases remained unmatched. Germline CDR1 SGHTA, CDR2 FQGNSA. CDR3 length: 16 residues. CDR3 nucleotides: TGTGCCAGCAGCTTAGTCGCGGGGGGCCCTCAAGAGACCCAGTACTTC. It translates to CASSLVAGGPQETQYF.

The chain employs TRBV28 and TRBJ2-7; 8 bases agree with TRBD1. Unmatched junction bases numbered 4, after V lost 10 bases and J lost 2 bases. The CDR3 runs 12 residues. From germline, CDR1 is MDHEN and CDR2 SYDVKM. This chain's CDR3 is CATTDRAYEQYF. The CDR3 DNA reads as TGTGCCACCACGGACAGGGCCTACGAGCAGTACTTC.

The chain is built from TRBV6-1 and TRBJ1-1; D uncertain. The CDR3 runs 18 residues. Germline CDR1 MNHNS, CDR2 SASEGT. Between the trimmed V and J ends, which lost 4 bases and 4 bases, there was a span of 25 bases. The CDR3 spells CASSVRLAVRGTATEAFF. The CDR3 DNA sequence: TGTGCCAGCAGTGTTCGACTGGCTGTTCGCGGTACGGCCACTGAAGCTTTCTTT.

The chain couples TRBV30 to TRBJ1-1; D is uncertain. V was clipped by 6 bases and J by 6 bases, with 14 bases between them. Germline CDR1 and CDR2: GTSNPN and SVGIG (reference sequence). The CDR3 is made up of 12 amino acids. The CDR3: CACRGQSAEAFF. CDR3 nucleotide sequence: TGTGCCTGTCGTGGGCAGTCCGCTGAAGCTTTCTTT.

The V call is TRBV20-1, the J call TRBJ2-1; tentative D call: TRBD1 (6 bases). From germline, CDR1 is DFQATT and CDR2 SNEGSKA (reference sequence). CDR3 size: 13 residues. The V gene lost 3 bases and the J gene lost 5 bases, with 11 bases spanning the gap. CDR3 coding DNA: TGCAGTGCTAGTTATCAGGGGAACAATGAGCAGTTCTTC. It codes for CSASYQGNNEQFF.

The chain joins TRBV6-5 to TRBJ2-1; D is perhaps TRBD1 or TRBD2 (5 bases each). Germline CDR1 MNHEY, CDR2 SVGAGI. This CDR3 is 14 amino acids long. Trimming cost V 4 bases and J 7 bases, with 14 bases left between them. The CDR3 DNA sequence: TGTGCCAGCAGTTTAGAGGGGATTCGGAATGAGCAGTTCTTC. This encodes CASSLEGIRNEQFF.

The sample holds one count of this clone. The chain has TRBV25-1 and TRBJ1-2, with D possibly TRBD1 on 5 matching bases. This CDR3 region has 15 residues. The V gene's germline CDR1 is MGHDK and CDR2 SYGVNS. V shed 2 bases and J shed 3 bases, with 13 bases lying between them. The CDR3 protein is CASSEEWAGHYGYTF. The CDR3, as DNA: TGTGCCAGCAGTGAAGAATGGGCAGGGCACTATGGCTACACCTTC.

The chain couples TRBV19 to TRBJ2-1; 10 bases fit TRBD2. Trimming removed 5 bases from V and 2 bases from J; junction bases left unmatched: 3. In germline, CDR1 is LNHDA, CDR2 SQIVND (reference sequence). The CDR3 covers 15 residues. CDR3 bases: TGTGCCAGTAGTCTGACTAGCGGGCCCTACAATGAGCAGTTCTTC. It encodes CASSLTSGPYNEQFF.

The rearrangement links TRBV24-1 to TRBJ2-1; D is perhaps TRBD2 (6 bases). V shed 7 bases and J shed 5 bases, with 11 bases lying between them. CDR1 is KGHDR, CDR2 SFDVKD, per germline. The CDR3 runs to 13 residues. CDR3: CATRDGGHNEQFF. CDR3 nucleotides: TGTGCCACCAGGGACGGGGGTCACAATGAGCAGTTCTTC.

The chain couples TRBV6-5 to TRBJ1-4; unclear D gene. The CDR3 contains 15 residues. The V and J ends lost 5 bases and 8 bases respectively, with 18 bases between them. The V gene's germline CDR1 is MNHEY and CDR2 SVGAGI. CDR3 in amino acids: CASSIAAGGEEKLFF. The CDR3 coding sequence is TGTGCCAGCAGTATCGCCGCGGGAGGAGAAGAAAAACTGTTTTTT.

The chain uses TRBV5-1 and TRBJ2-5; 9 bases match TRBD1. The junction had 8 bases not matched to a gene; V was cut back by 3 bases and J by 2 bases. CDR3 length: 16 residues. Per germline, CDR1 SGHRS and CDR2 YFSETQ. As DNA, the CDR3 is TGCGCCAGCAGCTCCGGGACAGGGACTCTTCAAGAGACCCAGTACTTC. Translation: CASSSGTGTLQETQYF.

The chain combines TRBV7-9 with TRBJ1-1; 9 bases fit TRBD1. The V and J ends lost 3 bases and 10 bases, in that order; junction bases with no gene match: 12. The length of the CDR3 is 15 residues. The germline V gene has CDR1 SEHNR and CDR2 FQNEAQ (reference sequence). The CDR3 DNA is TGTGCCAGCAGCTTGGACAGGGGTCCACGGGCTGGAGCTTTCTTT. It codes for CASSLDRGPRAGAFF.

The J gene is TRBJ1-6, the V gene TRBV6-5, with D hard to call. Trimming took 6 bases from V and 10 from J, leaving 16 bases between them. The CDR3 has 14 amino acids. Germline CDR1 reads MNHEY; CDR2 reads SVGAGI. In DNA, the CDR3 is TGTGCCAGCAGGCCTACCTACAGAGAGTCACCCCTCCACTTT. Protein: CASRPTYRESPLHF.

V is TRBV4-1 and J is TRBJ2-3; TRBD2 matches 8 bases. From germline, CDR1 is MGHRA and CDR2 YSYEKL. CDR3 length: 16 residues. J gave up 1 base and V 4 bases, and 7 bases lay outside the gene matches. As DNA, the CDR3 is TGCGCCAGCAGCCTAGTAGCGGGGACGGGCACAGATACGCAGTATTTT. Encoded protein: CASSLVAGTGTDTQYF.

This clone was recorded once. The chain joins TRBV9 to TRBJ1-6, with no clear D. The CDR3 runs to 12 residues. Trimming took 1 base from V and 7 from J, leaving 3 bases between them. Germline V lookup: CDR1 SGDLS, CDR2 YYNGEE. The CDR3 sequence: CASSVHNSPLHF. The CDR3 nucleotides are TGTGCCAGCAGCGTACACAATTCACCCCTCCACTTT.

The chain combines TRBV4-1 with TRBJ1-5; 7 bases align to TRBD1. V gave up 1 base and J gave up 0 bases; unmatched junction bases: 6. The CDR3 runs 17 residues. The germline gives CDR1 MGHRA, CDR2 YSYEKL. CDR3 coding DNA: TGCGCCAGCAGCCAAGGCCAGGGGGGTAATAGCAATCAGCCCCAGCATTTT. Residues: CASSQGQGGNSNQPQHF.

V usage is TRBV30 and J usage is TRBJ2-3; 8 nucleotides agree with TRBD2. The V segment lost 8 bases and the J segment 2 bases; nucleotides outside the gene matches: 3. The CDR3 loop spans 12 amino acids. Germline assignment: CDR1 GTSNPN and CDR2 SVGIG (reference sequence). Here the CDR3 reads CAIAGNTDTQYF. Here the CDR3 DNA reads TGTGCCATAGCGGGAAACACAGATACGCAGTATTTT.

CDR3 sequence (DNA): TGTGCCAGCAGCCCCCGGGGAGCTGCAAACACTGAAGCTTTCTTT. Protein product: CASSPRGAANTEAFF. The chain links TRBV7-9 to TRBJ1-1, with D hard to call. The V gene lost 5 bases and the J gene lost 2 bases, with 15 bases spanning the gap. The CDR3 contains 15 residues. Germline V lookup: CDR1 SEHNR, CDR2 FQNEAQ (reference sequence).

The chain has TRBV19 and TRBJ2-1, with 7 bases identical to TRBD1. V shed 5 bases and J 6 bases; nucleotides not matched to a gene: 7. This CDR3 has 14 amino acids. Germline-derived CDR1 and CDR2 are LNHDA and SQIVND (reference sequence). CDR3 coding DNA: TGTGCCAGTAGTCCAGACAGGGCGGGCAATGAGCAGTTCTTC. Encoded protein: CASSPDRAGNEQFF.

V usage is TRBV19 and J usage is TRBJ2-3; D possibly corresponds to TRBD1 (5 bases). The germline V and J ends were trimmed by 4 bases and 4 bases, with 15 bases remaining between them. The CDR3 extends over 15 amino acids. Germline V gene lookup returns CDR1 LNHDA and CDR2 SQIVND (reference sequence). Here the CDR3 reads CASSSTPGSADTQYF. DNA for the CDR3: TGTGCCAGTAGTAGTACCCCAGGGTCTGCAGATACGCAGTATTTT.